Below are 7 T cell receptor beta chains sequenced from a single sample in a study of identical twins' blood T cells. TCRdb reprocessed the 5' RACE reads with MiXCR, giving one entry per CDR3 protein. Of fewer than 450,000 distinct CDR3 sequences in the sample, 28% were seen once. The sample was PBMCs. The receptors come from a woman aged 18-49 years in good health.

Of note for this clonotype: This may come from a read error, since a much larger clone is one base off. The V gene is TRBV6-6, the J gene TRBJ1-2; the D is unclear. Germline values: CDR1 MNHNY, CDR2 SVGAGI (reference sequence). The CDR3 runs 10 residues. Trimming shortened V by 7 bases and J by 11 bases, and 11 bases separated the two germline ends. This CDR3 reads CASKLRGYTF. CDR3 nucleotide sequence: TGTGCCAGCAAACTCCGAGGGTACACCTTC.

This clonotype has just a few counts. The chain joins TRBV29-1 to TRBJ2-3, with D unresolved. Germline V gene sequence: CDR1 SQVTM, CDR2 ANQGSEA. The length of the CDR3 is 10 residues. The CDR3 DNA follows: TGCAGGGTAGATACAGATACGCAGTATTTT. Its protein is CRVDTDTQYF.

Regarding this clonotype: Since a much larger clone is just one base distant, this may be a read error. The chain is built from TRBV7-9 and TRBJ1-2; the D gene is possibly TRBD1 (5 bases). V gave up 5 bases and J gave up 0 bases, with 13 bases separating them. This CDR3 is built from 15 residues. Per germline, CDR1 SEHNR and CDR2 FQNEAQ (reference sequence). The DNA of the CDR3 is TGTGCCAGCAGCACTACCGACAGACCTAACTATGGCTACACCTTC. Its protein is CASSTTDRPNYGYTF.

This clonotype has a handful of counts. The chain employs TRBV27 and TRBJ1-2, with a tentative D call TRBD1 (5 bases). The germline V and J ends were trimmed by 6 bases and 6 bases, with 17 bases remaining between them. The V gene's germline CDR1 is MNHEY and CDR2 SMNVEV (reference sequence). This CDR3 is built from 14 residues. The CDR3 sequence is CASRREGPWDGYTF. CDR3 bases: TGTGCCAGCAGAAGAGAGGGACCTTGGGATGGCTACACCTTC.

This clonotype was seen more than once but under ten times. V and J are TRBV20-1 and TRBJ1-4; D remains unclear. The CDR3 length is 11 residues. Trimming took off 5 bases at V and 8 bases at J, with 9 bases between the two ends. Germline-derived CDR1 and CDR2 are DFQATT and SNEGSKA (reference sequence). CDR3 in amino acids: CSAPVTEKLFF. The CDR3 bases are TGCAGTGCTCCTGTGACAGAAAAACTGTTTTTT.

The CDR3 reads CASSYYGMNTEAFF. The CDR3 bases are TGTGCCAGCAGTTACTATGGAATGAACACTGAAGCTTTCTTT. The V call is TRBV6-2 or TRBV6-3, the J call TRBJ1-1, with D unresolved. V was cut by 1 base and J by 0 bases, with 6 bases left in between. The CDR3 spans 14 residues. Germline loops: CDR1 MNHEY, CDR2 SVGEGT.

This clonotype has a count of ten or more. The rearrangement joins TRBV29-1 to TRBJ1-1; unclear D gene. The CDR3 has 11 residues. The V end lost 6 bases, the J end lost 4 bases, and 9 bases lay between the germline ends. Germline V CDR1 and CDR2: SQVTM, ANQGSEA. This chain's CDR3 is CSVGMTTEAFF. CDR3 nucleotides: TGCAGCGTAGGAATGACCACTGAAGCTTTCTTT.